This T cell receptor (beta chain) was retrieved from a study of post-analysis software for immune sequencing data. With regard to this clonotype: Its antigen is as yet unknown.

Study-level results: In patients, about five TRBV segments were more frequent than in controls, with TRBV5-6, TRBV5-1 and TRBV20-1 among them.

Unique molecular identifiers featured in each of the TCR beta cDNA libraries. One entry per CDR3 protein results from TCRdb running MiXCR on the PCR reads. The sample contains approximately 460,000 distinct CDR3 sequences, around 40% of which appear only once. Deletions cut 2 bases from V and 7 bases from J, with 11 bases between. The length of the CDR3 is 13 residues. Germline CDR1 MNHEY, CDR2 SVGEGT. The sample comprised blood. The chain uses TRBV6-2 or TRBV6-3 and TRBJ1-2; D remains ambiguous. The origin of this receptor is a girl aged 10-17 years with multiple sclerosis. CDR3 coding DNA: TGTGCCAGCAGTTACCTAAGTGGGATTGGCTACACCTTC. This sequence encodes CASSYLSGIGYTF.